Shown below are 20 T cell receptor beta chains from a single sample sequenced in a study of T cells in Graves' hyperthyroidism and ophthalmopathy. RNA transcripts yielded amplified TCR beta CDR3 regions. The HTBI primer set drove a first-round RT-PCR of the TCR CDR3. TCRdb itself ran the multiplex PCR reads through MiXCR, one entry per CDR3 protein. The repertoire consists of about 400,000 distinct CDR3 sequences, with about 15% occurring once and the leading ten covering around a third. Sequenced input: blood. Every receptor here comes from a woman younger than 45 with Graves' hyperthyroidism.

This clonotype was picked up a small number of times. In DNA, the CDR3 is TGTGCCACCAAGCGGGAGTACGAGCAGTACTTC. Translated: CATKREYEQYF. The rearrangement uses TRBV10-3 and TRBJ2-7; 8 bases agree with TRBD2. Germline lookup yields CDR1 ENHRY and CDR2 SYGVKD. The V gene end was trimmed by 10 bases and the J gene end by 4 bases; junction bases not matched to a gene: 3. This CDR3 has 11 amino acids.

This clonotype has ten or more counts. In DNA form, the CDR3 reads TGTGCCAGCAGGGGCCTCGGAGGACAAGAGACCCAGTACTTC. Its translation: CASRGLGGQETQYF. The rearrangement links TRBV6-1 to TRBJ2-5, with a weak D call TRBD2 (5 bases). Germline CDR1 and CDR2: MNHNS and SASEGT. V lost 6 bases, J lost 2 bases, and 13 bases lay in between. CDR3 length equals 14 residues.

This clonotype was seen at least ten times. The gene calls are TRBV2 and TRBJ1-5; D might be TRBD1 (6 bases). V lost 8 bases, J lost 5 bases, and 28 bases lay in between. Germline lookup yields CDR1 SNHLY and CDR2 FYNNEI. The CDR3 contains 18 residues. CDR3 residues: CASRSGNRLRGMDQPQHF. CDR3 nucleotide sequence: TGTGCCAGCCGAAGTGGGAACCGACTGAGGGGGATGGATCAGCCCCAGCATTTT.

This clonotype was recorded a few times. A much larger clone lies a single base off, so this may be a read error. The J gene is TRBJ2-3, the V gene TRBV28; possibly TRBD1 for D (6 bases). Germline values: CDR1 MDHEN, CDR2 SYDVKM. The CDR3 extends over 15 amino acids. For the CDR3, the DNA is TGTGCCAGCGGTTTTGAACAGGGTAGCACAGATACGCAGTATTTT. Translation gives CASGFEQGSTDTQYF.

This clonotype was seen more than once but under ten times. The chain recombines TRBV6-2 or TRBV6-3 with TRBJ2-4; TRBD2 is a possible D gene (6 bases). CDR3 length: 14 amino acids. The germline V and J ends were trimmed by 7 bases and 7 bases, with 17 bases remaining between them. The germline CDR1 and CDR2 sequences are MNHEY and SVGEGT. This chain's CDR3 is CASTLPGTHNIQYF. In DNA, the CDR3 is TGTGCCAGCACCCTACCTGGGACTCACAACATTCAGTACTTC.

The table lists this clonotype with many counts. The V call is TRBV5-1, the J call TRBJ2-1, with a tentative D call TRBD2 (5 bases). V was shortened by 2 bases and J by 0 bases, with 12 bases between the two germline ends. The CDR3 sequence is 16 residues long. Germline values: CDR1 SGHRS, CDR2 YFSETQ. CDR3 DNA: TGCGCCAGCAGCTTTGGCGGGTCGTTCTCCTACAATGAGCAGTTCTTC. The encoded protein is CASSFGGSFSYNEQFF.

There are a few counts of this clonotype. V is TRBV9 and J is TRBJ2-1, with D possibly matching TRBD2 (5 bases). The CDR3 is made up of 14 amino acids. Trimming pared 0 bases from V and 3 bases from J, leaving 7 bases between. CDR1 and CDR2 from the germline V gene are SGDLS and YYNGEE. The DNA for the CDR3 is TGTGCCAGCAGCGTAGAGGGAGTCTACAATGAGCAGTTCTTC. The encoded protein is CASSVEGVYNEQFF.

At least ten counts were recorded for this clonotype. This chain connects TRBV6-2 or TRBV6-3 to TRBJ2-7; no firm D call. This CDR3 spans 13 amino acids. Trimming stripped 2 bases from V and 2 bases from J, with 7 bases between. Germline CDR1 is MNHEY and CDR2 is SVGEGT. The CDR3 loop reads CASSYANPYEQYF. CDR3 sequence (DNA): TGTGCCAGCAGTTACGCGAACCCCTACGAGCAGTACTTC.

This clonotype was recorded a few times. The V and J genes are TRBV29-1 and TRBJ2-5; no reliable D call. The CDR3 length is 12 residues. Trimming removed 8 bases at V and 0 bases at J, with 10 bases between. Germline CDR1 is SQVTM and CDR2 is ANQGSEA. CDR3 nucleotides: TGCAGCTTCGGACGGAACCAAGAGACCCAGTACTTC. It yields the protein CSFGRNQETQYF.

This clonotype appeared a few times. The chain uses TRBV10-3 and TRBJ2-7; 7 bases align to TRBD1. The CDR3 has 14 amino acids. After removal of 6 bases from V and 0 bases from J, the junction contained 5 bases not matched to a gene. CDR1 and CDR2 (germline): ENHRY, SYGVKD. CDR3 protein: CAISRGQASYEQYF. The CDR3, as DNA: TGTGCCATCAGCCGCGGACAGGCCTCCTACGAGCAGTACTTC.

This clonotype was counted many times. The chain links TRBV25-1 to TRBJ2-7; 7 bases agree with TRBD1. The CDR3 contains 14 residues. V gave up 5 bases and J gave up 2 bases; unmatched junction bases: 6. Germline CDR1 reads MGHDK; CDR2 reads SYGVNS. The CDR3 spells CASSTGALTYEQYF. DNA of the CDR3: TGTGCCAGCAGTACAGGGGCCCTAACCTACGAGCAGTACTTC.

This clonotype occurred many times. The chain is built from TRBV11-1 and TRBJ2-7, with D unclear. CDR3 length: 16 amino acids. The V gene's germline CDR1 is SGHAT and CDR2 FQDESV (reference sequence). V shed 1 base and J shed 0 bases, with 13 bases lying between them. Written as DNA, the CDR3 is TGTGCCAGCAGCTTAGGCCCGACCCAGAGCTCCTACGAGCAGTACTTC. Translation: CASSLGPTQSSYEQYF. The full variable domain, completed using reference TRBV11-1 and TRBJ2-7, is EAEVAQSPRYKITEKSQAVAFWCDPISGHATLYWYRQILGQGPELLVQFQDESVVDDSQLPKDRFSAERLKGVDSTLKIQPAELGDSAMYLCASSLGPTQSSYEQYFGPGTRLTVT.

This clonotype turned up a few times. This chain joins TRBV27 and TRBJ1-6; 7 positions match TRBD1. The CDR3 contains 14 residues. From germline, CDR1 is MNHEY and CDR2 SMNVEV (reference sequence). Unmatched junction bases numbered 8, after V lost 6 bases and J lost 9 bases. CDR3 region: CASRLTGYSSPLHF. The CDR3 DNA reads TGTGCCAGCAGGCTGACAGGGTATTCTTCACCCCTCCACTTT.

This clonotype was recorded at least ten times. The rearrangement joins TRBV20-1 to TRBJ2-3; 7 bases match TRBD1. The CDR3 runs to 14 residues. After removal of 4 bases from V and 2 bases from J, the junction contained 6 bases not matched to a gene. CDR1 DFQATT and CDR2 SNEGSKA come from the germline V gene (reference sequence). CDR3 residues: CSATGTENTDTQYF. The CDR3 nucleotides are TGCAGTGCTACCGGGACAGAGAACACAGATACGCAGTATTTT.

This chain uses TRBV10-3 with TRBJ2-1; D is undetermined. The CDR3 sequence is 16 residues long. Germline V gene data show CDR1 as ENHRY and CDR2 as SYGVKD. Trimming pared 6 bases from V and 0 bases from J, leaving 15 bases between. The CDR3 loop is CAISPTPLSSYNEQFF. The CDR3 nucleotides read TGTGCCATCAGCCCTACCCCTTTAAGCTCCTACAATGAGCAGTTCTTC.

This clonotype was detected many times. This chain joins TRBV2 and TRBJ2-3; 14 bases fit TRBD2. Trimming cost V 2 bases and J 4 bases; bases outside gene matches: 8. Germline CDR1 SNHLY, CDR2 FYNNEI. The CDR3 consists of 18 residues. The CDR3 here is CASSEYGTSGRGADTQYF. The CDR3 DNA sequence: TGTGCCAGCAGTGAATACGGGACTAGCGGGAGAGGGGCAGATACGCAGTATTTT.

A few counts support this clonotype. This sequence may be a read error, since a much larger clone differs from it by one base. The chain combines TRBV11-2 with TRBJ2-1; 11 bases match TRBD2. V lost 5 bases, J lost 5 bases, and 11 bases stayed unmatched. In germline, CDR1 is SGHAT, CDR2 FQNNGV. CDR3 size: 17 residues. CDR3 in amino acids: CASSQRVELAGDNEQFF. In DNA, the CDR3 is TGTGCCAGCAGCCAACGAGTAGAACTAGCGGGAGACAATGAGCAGTTCTTC.

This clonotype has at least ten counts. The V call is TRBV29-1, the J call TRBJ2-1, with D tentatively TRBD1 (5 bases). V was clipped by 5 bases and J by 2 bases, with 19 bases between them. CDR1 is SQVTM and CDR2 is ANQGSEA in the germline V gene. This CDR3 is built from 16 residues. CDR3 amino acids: CSVYQGWIAAYNEQFF. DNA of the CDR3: TGCAGCGTTTATCAGGGATGGATAGCAGCCTACAATGAGCAGTTCTTC.

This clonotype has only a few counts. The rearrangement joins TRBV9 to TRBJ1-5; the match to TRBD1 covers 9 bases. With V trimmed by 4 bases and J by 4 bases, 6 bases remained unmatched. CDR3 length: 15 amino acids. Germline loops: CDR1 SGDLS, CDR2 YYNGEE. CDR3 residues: CASSPGTGTNQPQHF. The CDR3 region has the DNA TGTGCCAGCAGCCCGGGGACAGGGACGAATCAGCCCCAGCATTTT.

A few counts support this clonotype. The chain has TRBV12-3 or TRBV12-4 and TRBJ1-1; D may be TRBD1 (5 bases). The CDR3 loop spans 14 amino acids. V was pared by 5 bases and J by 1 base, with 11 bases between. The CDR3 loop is CASSLTQENTEAFF. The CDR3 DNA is TGTGCCAGCAGTCTCACACAGGAGAACACTGAAGCTTTCTTT.